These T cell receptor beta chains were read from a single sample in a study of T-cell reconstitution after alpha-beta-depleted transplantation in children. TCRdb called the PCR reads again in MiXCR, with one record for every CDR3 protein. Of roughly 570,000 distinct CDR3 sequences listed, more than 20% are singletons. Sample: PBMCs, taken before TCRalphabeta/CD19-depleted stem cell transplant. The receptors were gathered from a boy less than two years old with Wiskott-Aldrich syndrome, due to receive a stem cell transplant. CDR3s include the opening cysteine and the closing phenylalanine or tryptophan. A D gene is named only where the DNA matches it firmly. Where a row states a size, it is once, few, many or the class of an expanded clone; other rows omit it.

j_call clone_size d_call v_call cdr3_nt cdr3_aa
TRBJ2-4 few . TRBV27 TGTGCCAGTGCAACCATAGCCAAAAACATTCAGTACTTC CASATIAKNIQYF
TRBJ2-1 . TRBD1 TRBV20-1 TGCAGTGCTCGGACAGGGGGCCGGGATGAGCAGTTCTTC CSARTGGRDEQFF
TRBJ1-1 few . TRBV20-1 TGCAGTGCTACCGGACACCCTAAACCTTTGAACACTGAAGCTTTCTTT CSATGHPKPLNTEAFF
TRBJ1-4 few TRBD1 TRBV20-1 TGCAGTGCTAGACAGGGGGCATTCAGTGAAAAACTGTTTTTT CSARQGAFSEKLFF
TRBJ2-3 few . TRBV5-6 TGTGCCAGCTCCCCGGGACAATTCCCAGATACGCAGTATTTT CASSPGQFPDTQYF
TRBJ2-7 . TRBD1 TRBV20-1 TGCAGTGCTTTTTCTTGGGGGACAGGGGGTTCCTACGAGCAGTACTTC CSAFSWGTGGSYEQYF
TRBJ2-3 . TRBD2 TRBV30 TGTGCCTGGAGTGTACCGGGACTAGCGGTCACAGATACGCAGTATTTT CAWSVPGLAVTDTQYF
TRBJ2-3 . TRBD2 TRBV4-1 TGCGCCAGCAGCCAAGGATCGACTAGCTTCAAAACGCAGTATTTT CASSQGSTSFKTQYF
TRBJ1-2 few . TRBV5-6 TGTGCCAGCAGCTTGAGTCTGCGTGGCTACACCTTC CASSLSLRGYTF
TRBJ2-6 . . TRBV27 TGTGCCAGCAGCCGCACCCGCAGTGACCGCCCTACCTCTGGGGCCAACGTCCTGACTTTC CASSRTRSDRPTSGANVLTF
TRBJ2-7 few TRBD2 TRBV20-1 TGCAGTGCTAGAGTACCTAGCGGGAGGGCCTCGGGGGAGCAGTACTTC CSARVPSGRASGEQYF
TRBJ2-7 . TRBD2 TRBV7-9 TGTGCCAGCAGCTTCCTGAGACGCGGGAGGTCCGGTGAGCAGTACTTC CASSFLRRGRSGEQYF
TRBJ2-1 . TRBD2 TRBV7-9 TGTGCCAGCAGCTTCGATGGTTGGCAGGGAGGGGACAATGAGCAGTTCTTC CASSFDGWQGGDNEQFF
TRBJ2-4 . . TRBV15 TGTGCCACCAGCAGAGACAGGGTTGGCAAAAACATTCAGTACTTC CATSRDRVGKNIQYF
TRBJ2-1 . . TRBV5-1 TGCGCCAGCAGCCTCACTAGCTATGATGAGCAGTTCTTC CASSLTSYDEQFF
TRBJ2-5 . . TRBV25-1 TGTGCCAGCAGTTCCCTCCGGACAGAGAAAGAGACCCAGTACTTC CASSSLRTEKETQYF
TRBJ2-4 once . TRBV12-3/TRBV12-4 TGTGCCAGCAGTGAAAAATTTGGTCTAGATCGGTTCATTCAGTACTTC CASSEKFGLDRFIQYF
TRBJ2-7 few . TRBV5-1 TGCGCCAGCAGCTTGTGGGCGGGTCCCCACGAGCAGTACTTC CASSLWAGPHEQYF
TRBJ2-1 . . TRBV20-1 TGCAGTGCTAAAAAAGCGGGTGGGTCCTACAATGAGCAGTTCTTC CSAKKAGGSYNEQFF
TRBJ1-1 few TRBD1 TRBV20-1 TGCAGTGCTAGGGAGGGACAGGGTCCTACTGAAGCTTTCTTT CSAREGQGPTEAFF
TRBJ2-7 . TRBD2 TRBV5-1 TGCGCCAGCAGCTCTGGGCGGCTAGCGGGATACTACGAGCAGTACTTC CASSSGRLAGYYEQYF
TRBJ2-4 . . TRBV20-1 TGCAGTGCCGGCGGGAAAGTTGGGGGGGCCAAAAACATTCAGTACTTC CSAGGKVGGAKNIQYF
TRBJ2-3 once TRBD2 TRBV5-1 TGCGCCAGCAGCCCAGGGGGACTAGCGGGAGGGGCGACAGATACGCAGTATTTT CASSPGGLAGGATDTQYF
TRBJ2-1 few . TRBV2 TGTGCCAGCAGCCTTGGGGGGCGGGGGATCTACAATGAGCAGTTCTTC CASSLGGRGIYNEQFF
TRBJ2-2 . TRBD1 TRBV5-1 TGTGCCAGCAGTTTACCCGGGACAGCGAACACCGGGGAGCTGTTTTTT CASSLPGTANTGELFF
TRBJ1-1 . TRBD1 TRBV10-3 TGTGCCACCGTTCGGCAGGGGGCGGGTGGCACTGAAGCTTTCTTT CATVRQGAGGTEAFF
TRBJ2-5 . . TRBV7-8 TGTGCCAGCAGCTGGGAAGAGACCCAGTACTTC CASSWEETQYF
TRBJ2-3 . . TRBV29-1 TGCAGCGTTGAACTCCCCGCTACGCAGTATTTT CSVELPATQYF
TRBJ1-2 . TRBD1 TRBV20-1 TGCAGTGCTAGACCAGGGGGGGTCAATAGCTATGGCTACACCTTC CSARPGGVNSYGYTF
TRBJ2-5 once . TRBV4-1 TGCGCCAGCAGCCAAGCCAGAGGGAGGTTTGGAGAGACCCAGTACTTC CASSQARGRFGETQYF
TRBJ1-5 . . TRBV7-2 TGTGCCAGCAGCTTAGTGGGGGACCCCAGCAATCAGCCCCAGCATTTT CASSLVGDPSNQPQHF
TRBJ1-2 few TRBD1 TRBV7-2 TGTGCCAGCAGCAGAGACAGGGAGGAGGGCTACACCTTC CASSRDREEGYTF
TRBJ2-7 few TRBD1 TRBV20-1 TGCAGTGCTCCAGACAGGGCTAGGAGCTACGAGCAGTACTTC CSAPDRARSYEQYF
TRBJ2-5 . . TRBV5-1 TGCGCCAGCAGCTTGGGCGGGAAAAGCGGCGAGACCCAGTACTTC CASSLGGKSGETQYF
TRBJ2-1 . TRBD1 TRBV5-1 TGCGCCAGCAGCGGGACAGCCGACACGAGCTCCTACAATGAGCAGTTCTTC CASSGTADTSSYNEQFF
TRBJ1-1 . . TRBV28 TGTGCCAGCAGCTCCCTCAGGTTACCCTTCTTT CASSSLRLPFF
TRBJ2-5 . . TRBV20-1 TGCAGTGCCCTGGGTCGATACCAAGAGACCCAGTACTTC CSALGRYQETQYF
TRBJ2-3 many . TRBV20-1 TGCAGTGCTAGCCTCCTAGGTCTGAGCGATACGCAGTATTTT CSASLLGLSDTQYF
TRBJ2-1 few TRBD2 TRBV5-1 TGCGCCAGCGACCCGGTAACTAGCGGGAGAAATGAGCAGTTCTTC CASDPVTSGRNEQFF
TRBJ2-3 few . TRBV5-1 TGCGCCAGCAGCCTTGGCACGGTCGGGGATACGCAGTATTTT CASSLGTVGDTQYF
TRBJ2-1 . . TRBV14 TGTGCCAGCAGCTCCACCACCAAAGACAATGAGCAGTTCTTC CASSSTTKDNEQFF
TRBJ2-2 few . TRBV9 TGTGCCAGCAGCGTAGGGCCTAGGCCCTCAACCGGGGAGCTGTTTTTT CASSVGPRPSTGELFF
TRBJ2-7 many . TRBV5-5 TGTGCCAGCAGCTTGGTCTCAGCTGTCTACGAGCAGTACTTC CASSLVSAVYEQYF